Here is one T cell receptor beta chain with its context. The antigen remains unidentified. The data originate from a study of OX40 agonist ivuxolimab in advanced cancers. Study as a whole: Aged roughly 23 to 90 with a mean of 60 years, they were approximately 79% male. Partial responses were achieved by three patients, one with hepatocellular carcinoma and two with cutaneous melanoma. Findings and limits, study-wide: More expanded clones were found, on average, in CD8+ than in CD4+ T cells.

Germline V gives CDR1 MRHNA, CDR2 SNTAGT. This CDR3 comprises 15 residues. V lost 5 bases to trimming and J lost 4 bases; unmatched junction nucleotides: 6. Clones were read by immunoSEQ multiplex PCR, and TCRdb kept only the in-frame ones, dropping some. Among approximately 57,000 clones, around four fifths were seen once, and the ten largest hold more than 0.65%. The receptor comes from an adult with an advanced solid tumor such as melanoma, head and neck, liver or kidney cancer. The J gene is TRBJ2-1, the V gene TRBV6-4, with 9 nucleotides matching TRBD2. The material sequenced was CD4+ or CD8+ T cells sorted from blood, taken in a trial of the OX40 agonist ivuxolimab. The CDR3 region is CASSQISGGYNEQFF. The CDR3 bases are TGTGCCAGCAGTCAAATTAGCGGGGGTTACAATGAGCAGTTCTTC.